This T cell receptor (beta chain) was recovered during a study of beta chain features in type 1 diabetes. Study-level points and caveats: In all four CD4+ subsets, TCRB CDR3 length was significantly, moderately reduced in type 1 diabetes.

This CDR3 is 14 amino acids long. Looked up from germline, CDR1 is SGHTA and CDR2 is FQGNSA. The V gene lost 5 bases and the J gene lost 2 bases, with 12 bases spanning the gap. This clone was counted at least ten times. The antigen is unknown. The entirety of the isolated RNA underwent reverse transcription, so expressed TCRB transcripts were sequenced. Data came from immunoSEQ multiplex PCR; TCRdb stores just in-frame clones and leaves some out. The sample consists of over 300,000 clones, about a tenth of them appearing once. The chain joins TRBV7-2 to TRBJ1-1; D is unresolved. Material: central memory CD4+ T cells from blood. The TCR comes from a man under 40 with type 1 diabetes. The CDR3 spells CASSPRYTNTEAFF. Written as DNA, the CDR3 is TGTGCCAGCAGCCCGAGATACACCAACACTGAAGCTTTCTTT.